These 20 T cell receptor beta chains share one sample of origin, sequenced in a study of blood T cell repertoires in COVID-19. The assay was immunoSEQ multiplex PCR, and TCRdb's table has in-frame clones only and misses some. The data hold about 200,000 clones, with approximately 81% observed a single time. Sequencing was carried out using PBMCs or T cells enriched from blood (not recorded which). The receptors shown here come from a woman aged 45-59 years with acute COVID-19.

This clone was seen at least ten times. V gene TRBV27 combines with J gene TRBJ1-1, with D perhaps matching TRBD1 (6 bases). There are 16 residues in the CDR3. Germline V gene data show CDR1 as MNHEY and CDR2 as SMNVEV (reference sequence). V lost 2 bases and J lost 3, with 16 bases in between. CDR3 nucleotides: TGTGCCAGCAGTTTACCCCCAGGGGCGGCGGACACTGAAGCTTTCTTT. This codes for CASSLPPGAADTEAFF.

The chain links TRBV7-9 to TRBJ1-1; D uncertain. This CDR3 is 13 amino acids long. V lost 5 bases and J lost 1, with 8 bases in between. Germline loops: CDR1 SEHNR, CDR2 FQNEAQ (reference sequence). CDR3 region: CASSQSGNTEAFF. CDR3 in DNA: TGTGCCAGCAGCCAGTCGGGGAACACTGAAGCTTTCTTT.

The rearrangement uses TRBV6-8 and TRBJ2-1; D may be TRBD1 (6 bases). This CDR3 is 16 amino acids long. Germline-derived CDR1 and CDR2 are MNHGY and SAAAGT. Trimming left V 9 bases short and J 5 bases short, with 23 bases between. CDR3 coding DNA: TGTGCCAGAAAATTTAAGGCGGACAGAGGAAACAATGAGCAGTTCTTC. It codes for CARKFKADRGNNEQFF.

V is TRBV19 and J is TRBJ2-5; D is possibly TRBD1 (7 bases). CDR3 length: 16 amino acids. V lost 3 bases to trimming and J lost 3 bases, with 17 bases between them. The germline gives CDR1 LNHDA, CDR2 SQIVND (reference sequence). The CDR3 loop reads CASSIKNPGGKETQYF. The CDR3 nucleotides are TGTGCCAGTAGTATTAAGAATCCAGGGGGGAAAGAGACCCAGTACTTC.

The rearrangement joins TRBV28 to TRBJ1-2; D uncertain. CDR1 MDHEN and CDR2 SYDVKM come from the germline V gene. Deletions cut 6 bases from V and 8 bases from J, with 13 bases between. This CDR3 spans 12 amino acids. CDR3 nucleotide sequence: TGTGCCAGCAGCTCAGAAGGGAGAGGCTACACCTTC. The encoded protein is CASSSEGRGYTF.

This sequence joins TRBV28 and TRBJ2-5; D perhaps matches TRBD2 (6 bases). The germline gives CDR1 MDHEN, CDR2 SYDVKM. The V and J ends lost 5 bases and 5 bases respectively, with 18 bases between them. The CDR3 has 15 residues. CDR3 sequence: CASSPPAGTGETQYF. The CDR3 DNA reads TGTGCCAGCAGTCCCCCGGCGGGGACGGGGGAGACCCAGTACTTC.

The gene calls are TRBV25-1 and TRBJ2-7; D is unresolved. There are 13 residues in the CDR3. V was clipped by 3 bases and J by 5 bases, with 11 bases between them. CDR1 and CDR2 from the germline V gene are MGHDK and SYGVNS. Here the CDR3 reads CASSEPDGDEQYF. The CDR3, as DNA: TGTGCCAGCAGTGAGCCCGACGGAGACGAGCAGTACTTC.

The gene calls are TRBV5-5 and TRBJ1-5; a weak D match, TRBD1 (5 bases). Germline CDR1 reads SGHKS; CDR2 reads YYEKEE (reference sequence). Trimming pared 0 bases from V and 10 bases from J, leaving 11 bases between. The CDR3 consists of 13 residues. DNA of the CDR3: TGTGCCAGCAGCTTGGCCGGGGGGGACCCCCAGCATTTT. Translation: CASSLAGGDPQHF.

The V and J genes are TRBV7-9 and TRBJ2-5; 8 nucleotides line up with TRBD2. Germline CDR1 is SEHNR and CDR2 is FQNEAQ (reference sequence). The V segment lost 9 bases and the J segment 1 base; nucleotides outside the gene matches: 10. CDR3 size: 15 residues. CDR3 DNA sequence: TGTGCCAGTCGGGACCGAGGGACTAGCCAAGAGACCCAGTACTTC. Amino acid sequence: CASRDRGTSQETQYF.

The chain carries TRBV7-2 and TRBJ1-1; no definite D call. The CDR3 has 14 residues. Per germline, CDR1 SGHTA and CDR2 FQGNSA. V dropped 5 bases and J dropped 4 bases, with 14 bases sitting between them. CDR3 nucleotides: TGTGCCAGCAGCCCGCAGGTCACACCCACTGAAGCTTTCTTT. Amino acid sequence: CASSPQVTPTEAFF.

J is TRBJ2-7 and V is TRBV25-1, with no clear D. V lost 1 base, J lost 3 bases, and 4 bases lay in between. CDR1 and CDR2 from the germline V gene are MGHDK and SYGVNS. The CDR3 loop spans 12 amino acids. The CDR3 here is CASSEFSYEQYF. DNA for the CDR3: TGTGCCAGCAGTGAATTTAGCTACGAGCAGTACTTC.

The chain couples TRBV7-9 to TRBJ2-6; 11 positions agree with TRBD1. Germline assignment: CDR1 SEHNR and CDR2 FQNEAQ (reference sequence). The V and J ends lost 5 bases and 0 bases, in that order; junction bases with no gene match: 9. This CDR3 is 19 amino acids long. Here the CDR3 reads CASSHGQGASYSGANVLTF. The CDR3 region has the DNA TGTGCCAGCAGCCACGGACAGGGGGCATCTTACTCTGGGGCCAACGTCCTGACTTTC.

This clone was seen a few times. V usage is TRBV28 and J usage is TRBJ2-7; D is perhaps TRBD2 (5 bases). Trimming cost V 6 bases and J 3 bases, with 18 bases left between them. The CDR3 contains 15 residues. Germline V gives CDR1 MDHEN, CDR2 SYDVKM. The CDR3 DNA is TGTGCCAGCAGCCCGCATTCAGGCGGGCACTACGAGCAGTACTTC. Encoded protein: CASSPHSGGHYEQYF.

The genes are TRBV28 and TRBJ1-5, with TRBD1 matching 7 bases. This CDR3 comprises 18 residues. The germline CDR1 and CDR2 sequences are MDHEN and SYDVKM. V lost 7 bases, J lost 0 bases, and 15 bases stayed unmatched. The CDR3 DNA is TGTGCCAGCACCGAAACGAACAGGGGAGAATATAGCAATCAGCCCCAGCATTTT. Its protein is CASTETNRGEYSNQPQHF.

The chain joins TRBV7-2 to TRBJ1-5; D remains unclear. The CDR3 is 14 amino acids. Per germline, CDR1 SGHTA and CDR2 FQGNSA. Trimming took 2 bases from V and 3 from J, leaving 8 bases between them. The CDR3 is CASSLKAYNQPQHF. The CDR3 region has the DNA TGTGCCAGCAGCTTAAAAGCCTACAATCAGCCCCAGCATTTT.

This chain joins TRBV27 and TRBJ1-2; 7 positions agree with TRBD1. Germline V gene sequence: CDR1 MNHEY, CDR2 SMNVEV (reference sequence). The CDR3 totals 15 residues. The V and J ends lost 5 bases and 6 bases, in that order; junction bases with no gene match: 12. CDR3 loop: CASSPRQGKEDGYTF. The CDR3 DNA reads TGTGCCAGCAGTCCGAGACAGGGTAAGGAGGATGGCTACACCTTC.

For the CDR3, the DNA is TGTGCCAGCAGTGAAAGGACAAAAGGCTACGAGCAGTACTTC. Translating gives CASSERTKGYEQYF. The V call is TRBV28, the J call TRBJ2-7; a possible D gene is TRBD1 (5 bases). The germline gives CDR1 MDHEN, CDR2 SYDVKM. The CDR3 loop spans 14 amino acids. Trimming left V 5 bases short and J 3 bases short, with 14 bases between.

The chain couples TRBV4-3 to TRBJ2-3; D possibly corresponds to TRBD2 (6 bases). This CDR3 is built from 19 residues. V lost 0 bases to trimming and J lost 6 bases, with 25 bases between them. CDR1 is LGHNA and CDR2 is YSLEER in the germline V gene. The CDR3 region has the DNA TGCGCCAGCAGCCAAGAGGGGGGTAGGACCCCGCACATTACGGATACGCAGTATTTT. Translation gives CASSQEGGRTPHITDTQYF.

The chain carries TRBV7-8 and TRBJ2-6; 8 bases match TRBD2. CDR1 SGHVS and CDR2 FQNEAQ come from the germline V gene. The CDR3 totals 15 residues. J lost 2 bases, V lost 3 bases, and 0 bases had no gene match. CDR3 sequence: CASSFGGAGANVLTF. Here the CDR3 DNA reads TGTGCCAGCAGCTTCGGGGGGGCTGGGGCCAACGTCCTGACTTTC. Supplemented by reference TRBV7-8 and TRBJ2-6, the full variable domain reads GAGVSQSPRYKVAKRGQDVALRCDPISGHVSLFWYQQALGQGPEFLTYFQNEAQLDKSGLPSDRFFAERPEGSVSTLKIQRTQQEDSAVYLCASSFGGAGANVLTFGAGSRLTVL.

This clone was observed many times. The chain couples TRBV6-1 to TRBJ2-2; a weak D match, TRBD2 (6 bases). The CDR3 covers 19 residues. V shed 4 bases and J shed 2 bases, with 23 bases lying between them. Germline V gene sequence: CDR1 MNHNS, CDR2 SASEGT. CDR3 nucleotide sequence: TGTGCCAGCAGTGTCCAATCACGAGGCGGGCGGGGTAACACCGGGGAGCTGTTTTTT. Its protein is CASSVQSRGGRGNTGELFF.